These 26 T cell receptor beta chains originate from one sample sequenced in a study of blood T cell repertoires in COVID-19 (TCRdb year 2020). The library relied on the immunoSEQ multiplex PCR assay. This is the immuneACCESS table as TCRdb keeps it, with only in-frame sequences that have V and J called. A part of the clones is gone; compared with another copy, unresolved V genes explain less than half, and the rest is unexplained. Within this sample are over 150,000 clones, with 85% of them counted one time only. Jointly, the top ten make up roughly 8.8% of the sample. Sequences were obtained from peripheral blood. These receptors all stem from a woman over 75 with COVID-19, enrolled during active disease.

The chain couples TRBV19 to TRBJ1-5; D gene unclear. Germline CDR1 and CDR2: LNHDA and SQIVND (reference sequence). CDR3 size: 12 residues. The V gene lost 10 bases and the J gene lost 0 bases, with 7 bases spanning the gap. The chain's CDR3 is CATTASNQPQHF. The DNA of the CDR3 is TGTGCCACAACAGCTAGCAATCAGCCCCAGCATTTT.

The V call is TRBV11-3, the J call TRBJ2-1, with TRBD1 as a possible D gene (5 bases). Germline V lookup: CDR1 SGHNT, CDR2 YENEEA. V lost 3 bases and J lost 4, with 10 bases in between. This CDR3 spans 14 amino acids. CDR3 DNA: TGTGCCAGCAGCTTGACAGACTCTTACAATGAGCAGTTCTTC. It yields the protein CASSLTDSYNEQFF.

The table lists this clone with a few counts. The chain employs TRBV5-1 and TRBJ1-5; D perhaps matches TRBD1 (5 bases). CDR1 and CDR2 (germline): SGHRS, YFSETQ. This CDR3 spans 15 amino acids. V dropped 0 bases and J dropped 3 bases, with 10 bases sitting between them. The DNA for the CDR3 is TGCGCCAGCAGCTTGGGGCAGGGATTCAATCAGCCCCAGCATTTT. This encodes CASSLGQGFNQPQHF.

The chain carries TRBV7-6 and TRBJ2-7; 7 positions agree with TRBD1. Germline trimming cut 1 base from V and 4 bases from J; bases unmatched to any gene: 7. The CDR3 has 15 residues. Germline V lookup: CDR1 SGHVS, CDR2 FNYEAQ. CDR3: CASSLGQGVTYEQYF. CDR3 sequence (DNA): TGTGCCAGCAGCTTAGGGCAGGGGGTAACTTACGAGCAGTACTTC.

V is TRBV19 and J is TRBJ1-4; D is unresolved. The CDR3 sequence is 14 residues long. Germline values: CDR1 LNHDA, CDR2 SQIVND (reference sequence). Trimming pared 7 bases from V and 3 bases from J, leaving 12 bases between. The CDR3 here is CASKRAAANEKLFF. The CDR3 DNA follows: TGTGCCAGTAAGCGTGCAGCAGCTAATGAAAAACTGTTTTTT.

This rearrangement joins TRBV7-3 to TRBJ2-1; TRBD1 agrees at 8 bases. The CDR3 extends over 15 amino acids. From germline, CDR1 is SGHTA and CDR2 FQGTGA. The trim removed 5 bases at V and 5 bases at J, leaving 8 bases unmatched. The CDR3 is CASSRPGQEHNEQFF. Written as DNA, the CDR3 is TGTGCCAGCAGCCGGCCGGGACAGGAGCACAATGAGCAGTTCTTC.

The sample holds one count of this clone. This chain joins TRBV10-3 and TRBJ1-3, with a tentative D call TRBD1 (6 bases). V lost 5 bases and J 4 bases, leaving 15 bases between the germline ends. The CDR3 has 15 residues. Germline CDR1 ENHRY, CDR2 SYGVKD. The CDR3 protein is CAISPHTGPGNTIYF. As DNA, the CDR3 is TGTGCCATCAGTCCCCACACAGGGCCAGGAAACACCATATATTTT.

This chain links TRBV5-1 with TRBJ2-2, with TRBD1 matching 8 bases. Germline values: CDR1 SGHRS, CDR2 YFSETQ. This CDR3 is built from 16 residues. V gave up 1 base and J gave up 0 bases; unmatched junction bases: 2. The CDR3 loop reads CASSLWGQANTGELFF. For the CDR3, the DNA is TGCGCCAGCAGCTTGTGGGGACAGGCGAACACCGGGGAGCTGTTTTTT.

The chain has TRBV19 and TRBJ1-2; possibly TRBD1 for D (6 bases). The germline V gene has CDR1 LNHDA and CDR2 SQIVND (reference sequence). The CDR3 is 14 amino acids. Between the trimmed V and J ends, which lost 3 bases and 4 bases, there was a span of 12 bases. The CDR3: CASSILQGSYGYTF. The CDR3 DNA is TGTGCCAGTAGTATTTTGCAGGGGAGCTATGGCTACACCTTC.

The gene calls are TRBV2 and TRBJ2-5; D gene ambiguous. Looked up from germline, CDR1 is SNHLY and CDR2 is FYNNEI. V was pared by 8 bases and J by 2 bases, with 9 bases between. This CDR3 contains 12 residues. This CDR3 reads CASWQTQETQYF. The CDR3 DNA reads TGTGCCAGCTGGCAGACACAAGAGACCCAGTACTTC. Supplemented by reference TRBV2 and TRBJ2-5, the full variable domain reads EPEVTQTPSHQVTQMGQEVILRCVPISNHLYFYWYRQILGQKVEFLVSFYNNEISEKSEIFDDQFSVERPDGSNFTLKIRSTKLEDSAMYFCASWQTQETQYFGPGTRLLVL.

V gene TRBV15 combines with J gene TRBJ2-1, with TRBD1 matching over 10 bases. Germline V gene sequence: CDR1 LNHNV, CDR2 YYDKDF (reference sequence). Trimming at V came to 5 bases and at J to 4 bases, leaving 5 bases not matched to a gene. The CDR3 extends over 15 amino acids. This CDR3 reads CATSYGQGGYNEQFF. CDR3 DNA sequence: TGTGCCACCAGCTACGGACAGGGGGGATACAATGAGCAGTTCTTC.

The chain combines TRBV28 with TRBJ1-1; D might be TRBD1 (6 bases). This CDR3 has 15 residues. The germline V gene encodes CDR1 MDHEN and CDR2 SYDVKM. V lost 8 bases to trimming and J lost 1 base, with 17 bases between them. The CDR3 nucleotides read TGTGCCAGCGCCCTACAGGGAGAGGGGAACACTGAAGCTTTCTTT. Protein: CASALQGEGNTEAFF.

This clone was seen more than once but under ten times. V and J are TRBV9 and TRBJ1-2; 7 nucleotides agree with TRBD1. Germline assignment: CDR1 SGDLS and CDR2 YYNGEE. V lost 4 bases, J lost 4 bases, and 10 bases stayed unmatched. This CDR3 is built from 15 residues. CDR3 DNA: TGTGCCAGCAGCCTGGGGCAGGGGGTTCCCTATGGCTACACCTTC. Residues: CASSLGQGVPYGYTF.

The CDR3 here is CASSVGWEDQPQHF. DNA of the CDR3: TGTGCCAGCAGCGTAGGATGGGAGGATCAGCCCCAGCATTTT. The chain couples TRBV9 to TRBJ1-5; D not certain. V lost 0 bases and J 5 bases, leaving 9 bases between the germline ends. CDR3 size: 14 residues. Germline CDR1 and CDR2: SGDLS and YYNGEE.

The chain links TRBV6-5 to TRBJ2-5; D call uncertain. The CDR3 sequence is 11 residues long. Trimming removed 7 bases at V and 14 bases at J, with 17 bases between. Germline assignment: CDR1 MNHEY and CDR2 SVGAGI. The CDR3, as DNA: TGTGCCAGCAAAATTGACGCAACTACTTACTTC. Its protein is CASKIDATTYF.

The chain links TRBV12-3 or TRBV12-4 to TRBJ1-1, with a weak D call TRBD1 (6 bases). The V gene lost 2 bases and the J gene lost 3 bases, with 7 bases spanning the gap. The CDR3 loop spans 13 amino acids. In DNA form, the CDR3 reads TGTGCCAGCAGTTTACGACAGGACACTGAAGCTTTCTTT. Encoded protein: CASSLRQDTEAFF.

The chain links TRBV7-3 to TRBJ2-2; 8 nucleotides line up with TRBD1. This CDR3 is built from 17 residues. J gave up 1 base and V 2 bases, and 6 bases lay outside the gene matches. From germline, CDR1 is SGHTA and CDR2 FQGTGA. CDR3: CASSLGRGQGNTGELFF. The DNA of the CDR3 is TGTGCCAGCAGCTTAGGGCGAGGACAGGGGAACACCGGGGAGCTGTTTTTT. Full variable domain (remainder filled in from reference TRBV7-3 and TRBJ2-2): GAGVSQTPSNKVTEKGKYVELRCDPISGHTALYWYRQSLGQGPEFLIYFQGTGAADDSGLPNDRFFAVRPEGSVSTLKIQRTERGDSAVYLCASSLGRGQGNTGELFFGEGSRLTVL.

CDR3 sequence reads: CASSHPMIVGDMNTEAFF. In DNA, the CDR3 is TGTGCCAGCAGCCATCCTATGATAGTAGGGGACATGAACACTGAAGCTTTCTTT. The chain has TRBV14 and TRBJ1-1; possible D gene TRBD1, 6 bases. The CDR3 contains 18 residues. V lost 3 bases, J lost 0 bases, and 20 bases lay in between. Germline lookup yields CDR1 SGHDN and CDR2 FVKESK.

J is TRBJ2-3 and V is TRBV19; 9 positions agree with TRBD2. CDR3 length: 16 amino acids. Unmatched junction bases numbered 11, after V lost 5 bases and J lost 5 bases. CDR1 is LNHDA, CDR2 SQIVND, per germline (reference sequence). The CDR3 loop is CASSPISSGGKDTQYF. The DNA of the CDR3 is TGTGCCAGTAGTCCAATCAGTAGCGGGGGAAAAGATACGCAGTATTTT.

The table lists this clone with a count of one. The V call is TRBV2, the J call TRBJ1-2, with D uncertain. This CDR3 region has 11 residues. The V end was cut by 7 bases, the J end by 3 bases, with 6 bases between. Per the germline V gene, CDR1 is SNHLY and CDR2 is FYNNEI. CDR3 DNA sequence: TGTGCCAGCAATACGGACTATGGCTACACCTTC. Its translation is CASNTDYGYTF.

The CDR3 reads CASSLALANTGELFF. CDR3 DNA: TGTGCCAGCAGCTTAGCACTGGCGAACACCGGGGAGCTGTTTTTT. The J gene is TRBJ2-2, the V gene TRBV7-8; D remains ambiguous. The V end lost 0 bases, the J end lost 0 bases, and 5 bases lay between the germline ends. This CDR3 comprises 15 residues. CDR1 is SGHVS, CDR2 FQNEAQ, per germline.

The rearrangement joins TRBV3-1 (or the pseudogene TRBV3-2) to TRBJ2-7; 10 nucleotides line up with TRBD1. J lost 3 bases, V lost 5 bases, and 4 bases had no gene match. Per the germline V gene, CDR1 is LGHDT and CDR2 is YNNKEL (reference sequence). CDR3 length equals 14 residues. CDR3 protein: CASSGGQGHYEQYF. The CDR3 DNA is TGTGCCAGCAGCGGGGGACAGGGGCACTACGAGCAGTACTTC.

This clone was counted a single time. The chain carries TRBV2 and TRBJ1-1, with 7 positions matching TRBD1. CDR1 is SNHLY and CDR2 is FYNNEI in the germline V gene. J lost 5 bases, V lost 6 bases, and 9 bases had no gene match. CDR3 size: 14 residues. CDR3 in DNA: TGTGCCAGCAGAGGGGACAGCCCCCAAACTGAAGCTTTCTTT. It specifies CASRGDSPQTEAFF.

The V call is TRBV9, the J call TRBJ2-1, with 10 bases matching TRBD2. The junction had 9 bases not matched to a gene; V was cut back by 0 bases and J by 0 bases. CDR1 and CDR2 (germline): SGDLS, YYNGEE. The CDR3 consists of 19 residues. CDR3 sequence: CASSVDPTSGVSSYNEQFF. The CDR3 nucleotides are TGTGCCAGCAGCGTAGACCCAACTAGCGGGGTTAGCTCCTACAATGAGCAGTTCTTC.

The rearrangement links TRBV7-2 to TRBJ2-3; no reliable D call. V gave up 4 bases and J gave up 9 bases, with 23 bases separating them. This CDR3 has 16 residues. Germline-derived CDR1 and CDR2 are SGHTA and FQGNSA. The CDR3 nucleotides are TGTGCCAGCAGCTCAAGCTCGGGTTTGCAGCATGGGACGCAGTATTTT. Amino acids: CASSSSSGLQHGTQYF. The full variable domain, completed using reference TRBV7-2 and TRBJ2-3, is GAGVSQSPSNKVTEKGKDVELRCDPISGHTALYWYRQSLGQGLEFLIYFQGNSAPDKSGLPSDRFSAERTGGSVSTLTIQRTQQEDSAVYLCASSSSSGLQHGTQYFGPGTRLTVL.

The genes are TRBV4-1 and TRBJ1-5; 8 nucleotides agree with TRBD1. The germline CDR1 and CDR2 sequences are MGHRA and YSYEKL. V lost 1 base, J lost 7 bases, and 12 bases stayed unmatched. The CDR3 runs to 17 residues. The CDR3 protein is CASSQGRQGKRAQPQHF. DNA for the CDR3: TGCGCCAGCAGCCAAGGCAGACAGGGGAAGCGGGCCCAGCCCCAGCATTTT.